This TCR beta chain came from a study of blood T cell repertoires in COVID-19. Study overall: COVID-19 samples collected from the United States, Italy and Spain covered acute and convalescent phases.

Source study methods: Amplification from reference gene primers served as the basis for estimated nucleated cell counts. Sequencing used immunoSEQ multiplex PCR; TCRdb keeps in-frame clones, though not all of them. Clone size and V and J calls were adopted from that table, with D and trimming inferred from the DNA. The sample lists 84,000 or so clones; 85% to 95% were seen once. Looked up from germline, CDR1 is LNHDA and CDR2 is SQIVND (reference sequence). This CDR3 is 16 amino acids long. V shed 1 base and J shed 4 bases, with 14 bases lying between them. The sequencing sample was made of peripheral blood. The chain couples TRBV19 to TRBJ1-5, with TRBD1 as a possible D gene (5 bases). This clonotype was obtained from a woman aged 60-75 years with active COVID-19. CDR3 sequence reads: CASSIGAGKGNQPQHF. The CDR3 bases are TGTGCCAGTAGTATAGGGGCTGGAAAGGGGAATCAGCCCCAGCATTTT.